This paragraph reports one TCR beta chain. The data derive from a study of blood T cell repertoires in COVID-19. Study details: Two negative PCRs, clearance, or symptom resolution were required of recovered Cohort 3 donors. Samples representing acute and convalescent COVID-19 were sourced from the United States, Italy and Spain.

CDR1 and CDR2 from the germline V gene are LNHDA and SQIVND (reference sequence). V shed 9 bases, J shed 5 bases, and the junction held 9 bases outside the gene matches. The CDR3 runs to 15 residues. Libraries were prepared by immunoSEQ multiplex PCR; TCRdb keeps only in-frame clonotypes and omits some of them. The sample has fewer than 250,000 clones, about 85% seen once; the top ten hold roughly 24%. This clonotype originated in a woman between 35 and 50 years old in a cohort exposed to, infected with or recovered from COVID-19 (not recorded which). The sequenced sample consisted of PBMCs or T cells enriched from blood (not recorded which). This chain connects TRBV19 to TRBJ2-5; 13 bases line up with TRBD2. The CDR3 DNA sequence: TGTGCCAGCACTAGCGGGAGGGCCGGGGTGGAGACCCAGTACTTC. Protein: CASTSGRAGVETQYF. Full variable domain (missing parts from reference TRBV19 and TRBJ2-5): DGGITQSPKYLFRKEGQNVTLSCEQNLNHDAMYWYRQDPGQGLRLIYYSQIVNDFQKGDIAEGYSVSREKKESFPLTVTSAQKNPTAFYLCASTSGRAGVETQYFGPGTRLLVL.